These 16 T cell receptor beta chains originate from one sample sequenced in a study of blood T cell repertoires in COVID-19. Assay used: immunoSEQ multiplex PCR; TCRdb lists only in-frame clones, some missing. The table includes a few hundred thousand clones, over 80% detected once. Sequencing was done on a sample of peripheral blood. These receptors all come from a human donor in a cohort sampled during active COVID-19.

V gene TRBV7-2 combines with J gene TRBJ2-7, with 13 positions matching TRBD2. With 7 bases clipped from V and 5 bases from J, the junction kept 14 bases outside the gene matches. Germline-derived CDR1 and CDR2 are SGHTA and FQGNSA. This CDR3 is 17 amino acids long. CDR3 amino acids: CASKPQAGTSGNHEQYF. CDR3 DNA: TGTGCCAGCAAACCTCAAGCCGGGACTAGCGGGAACCACGAGCAGTACTTC.

This clone appeared a few times. The chain carries TRBV19 and TRBJ1-3, with unresolved D. CDR1 is LNHDA and CDR2 is SQIVND in the germline V gene (reference sequence). Trimming took off 3 bases at V and 0 bases at J, with 15 bases between the two ends. The CDR3 contains 17 residues. The CDR3 nucleotides are TGTGCCAGTAGTATCAGATCCGCCGGGTTCTCTGGAAACACCATATATTTT. Translating it yields CASSIRSAGFSGNTIYF.

The chain couples TRBV7-2 to TRBJ2-2; TRBD2 agrees at 12 bases. The junction had 6 bases not matched to a gene; V was cut back by 5 bases and J by 8 bases. CDR3 length: 15 amino acids. The germline CDR1 and CDR2 sequences are SGHTA and FQGNSA. The CDR3 loop is CASSPPTSGRGELFF. CDR3 sequence (DNA): TGTGCCAGCAGCCCCCCGACTAGCGGGAGAGGGGAGCTGTTTTTT.

The V call is TRBV18, the J call TRBJ2-2; 10 positions agree with TRBD1. The ends lost 0 bases at V and 1 base at J; junction bases unmatched: 2. Germline assignment: CDR1 KGHSH and CDR2 LQKENI. This CDR3 is 17 amino acids long. In DNA, the CDR3 is TGTGCCAGCTCACCACCGGGACAGGGGTGGAACACCGGGGAGCTGTTTTTT. It is translated as CASSPPGQGWNTGELFF.

In this sample, this clone turned up a few times. The chain combines TRBV7-9 with TRBJ1-1; TRBD1 aligns across 8 bases. The germline V gene encodes CDR1 SEHNR and CDR2 FQNEAQ (reference sequence). CDR3 length: 14 amino acids. Trimming took 5 bases from V and 4 from J; bases not matched to a gene: 6. The CDR3 reads CASSTPGQATEAFF. The CDR3, as DNA: TGTGCCAGCAGCACTCCGGGACAGGCCACTGAAGCTTTCTTT.

The chain employs TRBV28 and TRBJ2-3, with 9 nucleotides matching TRBD1. Per germline, CDR1 MDHEN and CDR2 SYDVKM. Germline trimming cut 7 bases from V and 8 bases from J; bases unmatched to any gene: 13. The CDR3 has 15 amino acids. CDR3 sequence: CASTFPGQGKVTQYF. The CDR3 DNA reads as TGTGCCAGCACATTTCCGGGACAGGGTAAAGTTACGCAGTATTTT. The full variable domain, in which reference TRBV28 and TRBJ2-3 provide the parts outside the CDR3, is DVKVTQSSRYLVKRTGEKVFLECVQDMDHENMFWYRQDPGLGLRLIYFSYDVKMKEKGDIPEGYSVSREKKERFSLILESASTNQTSMYLCASTFPGQGKVTQYFGPGTRLTVL.

The V and J genes are TRBV6-2 or TRBV6-3 and TRBJ2-2; D may be TRBD2 (5 bases). Germline-derived CDR1 and CDR2 are MNHEY and SVGEGT. With 4 bases removed from V and 2 bases from J, the gap between germline ends came to 11 bases. CDR3 length: 15 residues. In DNA form, the CDR3 reads TGTGCCAGCAGTTCCATCCGGGGAAACACCGGGGAGCTGTTTTTT. Translating gives CASSSIRGNTGELFF.

The chain recombines TRBV3-1 (or the pseudogene TRBV3-2) with TRBJ2-1; TRBD2 matches at 12 bases. CDR1 LGHDT and CDR2 YNNKEL come from the germline V gene (reference sequence). This CDR3 has 16 amino acids. The trim removed 3 bases at V and 7 bases at J, leaving 7 bases unmatched. The CDR3 loop reads CASSQATSGRKNEQFF. The DNA of the CDR3 is TGTGCCAGCAGCCAGGCTACTAGCGGGAGGAAGAATGAGCAGTTCTTC.

CDR3: CAISEERERNNEQFF. CDR3 in DNA: TGTGCCATCAGTGAGGAGCGGGAGCGGAACAATGAGCAGTTCTTC. This chain connects TRBV10-3 to TRBJ2-1; 8 bases agree with TRBD2. The junction had 5 bases not matched to a gene; V was cut back by 2 bases and J by 5 bases. The CDR3 is 15 amino acids. CDR1 is ENHRY and CDR2 is SYGVKD in the germline V gene.

The rearrangement uses TRBV20-1 and TRBJ1-2, with TRBD1 matching 8 bases. This CDR3 spans 13 amino acids. V lost 3 bases and J lost 7; bases outside the gene matches: 7. Germline-derived CDR1 and CDR2 are DFQATT and SNEGSKA (reference sequence). The CDR3 DNA reads TGCAGTGCTAGTGTGGACAGGGCCTCTGGCTACACCTTC. Its translation is CSASVDRASGYTF.

This rearrangement joins TRBV11-2 to TRBJ2-5, with 11 bases matching TRBD2. V shed 5 bases, J shed 1 base, and the junction held 6 bases outside the gene matches. Per the germline V gene, CDR1 is SGHAT and CDR2 is FQNNGV. The CDR3 has 16 residues. CDR3 amino acids: CASSPALAGGQETQYF. CDR3 in DNA: TGTGCCAGCAGCCCAGCCCTAGCGGGAGGCCAAGAGACCCAGTACTTC.

The rearrangement uses TRBV19 and TRBJ1-2; 9 bases are shared with TRBD1. The CDR3 length is 16 residues. The germline V gene encodes CDR1 LNHDA and CDR2 SQIVND (reference sequence). V was clipped by 3 bases and J by 1 base; unmatched bases: 6. The CDR3 reads CASSIGWGQGNYGYTF. In nucleotides, the CDR3 is TGTGCCAGTAGTATTGGCTGGGGACAGGGTAACTATGGCTACACCTTC.

The V and J genes are TRBV19 and TRBJ2-7; 13 bases match TRBD2. Germline V gives CDR1 LNHDA, CDR2 SQIVND (reference sequence). This CDR3 comprises 18 residues. Germline trimming cut 1 base from V and 12 bases from J; bases unmatched to any gene: 18. This chain's CDR3 is CASSIGRMGWTSGSRLYF. The CDR3 DNA is TGTGCCAGTAGTATAGGGCGAATGGGCTGGACTAGCGGGAGTAGGCTGTACTTC.

The chain combines TRBV6-6 with TRBJ1-3, with 9 bases aligning to TRBD1. V trimming: 4 bases; J trimming: 4 bases; junction bases outside the gene matches: 5. Germline CDR1 is MNHNY and CDR2 is SVGAGI (reference sequence). CDR3 length: 15 residues. The CDR3 loop reads CASSSPGTGGNTIYF. CDR3 sequence (DNA): TGTGCCAGCAGTTCCCCAGGGACAGGGGGAAACACCATATATTTT.

The chain combines TRBV28 with TRBJ2-5, with 7 bases identical to TRBD1. CDR3 length equals 13 residues. The J segment lost 1 base and the V segment lost 5 bases, leaving 1 base of the junction unmatched. Looked up from germline, CDR1 is MDHEN and CDR2 is SYDVKM. CDR3 protein: CASSAGGQETQYF. As DNA, the CDR3 is TGTGCCAGCAGTGCAGGGGGCCAAGAGACCCAGTACTTC. The full variable domain, completed using reference TRBV28 and TRBJ2-5, is DVKVTQSSRYLVKRTGEKVFLECVQDMDHENMFWYRQDPGLGLRLIYFSYDVKMKEKGDIPEGYSVSREKKERFSLILESASTNQTSMYLCASSAGGQETQYFGPGTRLLVL.

The chain carries TRBV5-8 and TRBJ2-5; 7 bases line up with TRBD2. Germline CDR1 is SGHTS and CDR2 is YDEGEE. The CDR3 consists of 14 residues. The trim removed 0 bases at V and 5 bases at J, leaving 4 bases unmatched. CDR3 residues: CASSLELAIETQYF. In nucleotides, the CDR3 is TGTGCCAGCAGCTTGGAACTAGCGATCGAGACCCAGTACTTC.